A single sample gave rise to the 10 T cell receptor beta chains below, sequenced in a study of shared clonotypes between healthy human individuals. The method was immunoSEQ multiplex PCR; TCRdb's version includes in-frame clones alone and lacks a portion of them. The table has about 2 million clones, approximately 95% seen once. The specimen sequenced was naive CD4+ T cells sorted from blood. Indicated subset: CD45RA+ positively selected. The source of these receptors is a man aged 18 to 29 in good health.

The gene calls are TRBV7-9 and TRBJ1-2; possible D gene TRBD1, 5 bases. The CDR3 contains 15 residues. The V and J ends lost 1 base and 2 bases respectively, with 11 bases between them. Germline CDR1 is SEHNR and CDR2 is FQNEAQ (reference sequence). The CDR3: CASSLVGTENYGYTF. CDR3 DNA sequence: TGTGCCAGCAGCTTAGTTGGGACGGAGAACTATGGCTACACCTTC.

The chain is built from TRBV29-1 and TRBJ2-3; D is unresolved. Trimming left V 2 bases short and J 1 base short, with 10 bases between. The CDR3 contains 14 residues. Germline V lookup: CDR1 SQVTM, CDR2 ANQGSEA. CDR3 sequence: CSVEMVWGTDTQYF. The DNA of the CDR3 is TGCAGCGTTGAAATGGTATGGGGCACAGATACGCAGTATTTT.

The gene calls are TRBV5-6 and TRBJ2-7; D is perhaps TRBD1 (6 bases). The CDR3 is 13 amino acids. V was pared by 4 bases and J by 6 bases, with 14 bases between. Germline V gene lookup returns CDR1 SGHDT and CDR2 YYEEEE. The CDR3 coding sequence is TGTGCCAGCAGCACAGACAGGTGGGCCGAGCAGTACTTC. Translating it yields CASSTDRWAEQYF.

The chain employs TRBV4-1 and TRBJ2-2; 10 bases are a match to TRBD2. The CDR3 is 19 residues long. Looked up from germline, CDR1 is MGHRA and CDR2 is YSYEKL. The V segment lost 1 base and the J segment 4 bases; nucleotides outside the gene matches: 12. The CDR3 spells CASSQGGAGGPGSTGELFF. Written as DNA, the CDR3 is TGCGCCAGCAGCCAAGGGGGAGCGGGAGGGCCTGGAAGCACCGGGGAGCTGTTTTTT.

Comments on this clone: Other nucleotide sequences in the sample specify the same CDR3. V is TRBV9 and J is TRBJ2-7, with D possibly matching TRBD2 (5 bases). The V gene lost 2 bases and the J gene lost 0 bases, with 12 bases spanning the gap. The CDR3 spans 15 residues. Germline CDR1 SGDLS, CDR2 YYNGEE. CDR3 amino acids: CASSVTGTSSYEQYF. As DNA, the CDR3 is TGTGCCAGCAGCGTCACGGGTACTAGCTCCTACGAGCAGTACTTC.

This clone was detected only once. The chain joins TRBV28 to TRBJ1-2; D is unclear. V was shortened by 6 bases and J by 2 bases, with 13 bases between the two germline ends. Germline CDR1 is MDHEN and CDR2 is SYDVKM. This CDR3 has 14 residues. The CDR3 sequence is CASSAADGNYGYTF. The CDR3 DNA follows: TGTGCCAGCAGCGCGGCGGACGGGAACTATGGCTACACCTTC.

V usage is TRBV5-4 and J usage is TRBJ2-3; TRBD1 aligns across 7 bases. V lost 0 bases, J lost 3 bases, and 4 bases stayed unmatched. CDR1 and CDR2 from the germline V gene are SGHNT and YYREEE (reference sequence). The CDR3 covers 15 residues. The CDR3 reads CASSLDGQATDTQYF. CDR3 coding DNA: TGTGCCAGCAGCTTGGACGGACAGGCAACAGATACGCAGTATTTT.

This chain connects TRBV6-4 to TRBJ2-7; 9 nucleotides agree with TRBD1. Germline V gene sequence: CDR1 MRHNA, CDR2 SNTAGT. The CDR3 runs 13 residues. CDR3 protein: CASGTGISYEQYF. CDR3 bases: TGTGCTTCCGGGACAGGGATTAGCTACGAGCAGTACTTC.

The rearrangement joins TRBV30 to TRBJ2-7; D remains unclear. Trimming removed 2 bases from V and 6 bases from J, with 8 bases in between. CDR1 is GTSNPN and CDR2 is SVGIG in the germline V gene (reference sequence). The CDR3 spans 11 residues. DNA of the CDR3: TGTGCCTGGAGTAACGGGTTCGAGCAGTACTTC. This gives the protein CAWSNGFEQYF.

V usage is TRBV9 and J usage is TRBJ2-5, with D perhaps being TRBD1 or TRBD2 (5 bases each). This CDR3 contains 13 residues. V was pared by 4 bases and J by 8 bases, with 15 bases between. Germline V lookup: CDR1 SGDLS, CDR2 YYNGEE. The CDR3 nucleotides read TGTGCCAGCAGCCCCGGGACCGCTTTTACCCAGTACTTC. Protein: CASSPGTAFTQYF. Full variable domain (missing parts from reference TRBV9 and TRBJ2-5): DSGVTQTPKHLITATGQRVTLRCSPRSGDLSVYWYQQSLDQGLQFLIQYYNGEERAKGNILERFSAQQFPDLHSELNLSSLELGDSALYFCASSPGTAFTQYFGPGTRLLVL.